The 27 T cell receptor beta chains below come from one sample, sequenced in a study of blood T cell repertoires in COVID-19. TCRdb's copy holds only in-frame clones and misses some; the assay was immunoSEQ multiplex PCR. The table includes 270,000 or so clones, about 90% detected once. Sequencing was carried out using peripheral blood. Receptors were obtained from a woman aged 30 to 39 with COVID-19, enrolled during active disease.

This chain joins TRBV7-2 and TRBJ2-7; no clear D gene. The V gene lost 2 bases and the J gene lost 0 bases, with 8 bases spanning the gap. CDR3 size: 14 residues. Germline V CDR1 and CDR2: SGHTA, FQGNSA. CDR3 in amino acids: CASSLSVLSYEQYF. In nucleotides, the CDR3 is TGTGCCAGCAGCTTATCTGTCCTCTCCTACGAGCAGTACTTC.

The sample holds one count of this clone. The CDR3 DNA reads as TGTGCCAGCAGCCCCTTTAAAGGCGAGGGCACTGAAGCTTTCTTT. Its protein is CASSPFKGEGTEAFF. The chain has TRBV7-9 and TRBJ1-1; no clear D gene. CDR3 length: 15 amino acids. CDR1 and CDR2 (germline): SEHNR, FQNEAQ (reference sequence). The V end lost 5 bases, the J end lost 4 bases, and 17 bases lay between the germline ends.

This rearrangement joins TRBV4-2 to TRBJ2-4; D uncertain. Germline values: CDR1 LGHNA, CDR2 YNFKEQ. V was shortened by 1 base and J by 8 bases, with 18 bases between the two germline ends. The CDR3 has 16 amino acids. Here the CDR3 reads CASSQAARQRSDIQYF. The DNA of the CDR3 is TGTGCCAGCAGCCAAGCGGCTAGGCAAAGGTCGGACATTCAGTACTTC.

The gene calls are TRBV2 and TRBJ1-2; the D is unclear. Germline CDR1 is SNHLY and CDR2 is FYNNEI. This CDR3 is 12 amino acids long. The V gene lost 3 bases and the J gene lost 5 bases, with 7 bases spanning the gap. The CDR3 DNA reads as TGTGCCAGCAGTGAGGCAGAATATGGCTACACCTTC. It specifies CASSEAEYGYTF.

The chain couples TRBV4-1 to TRBJ1-1; D is perhaps TRBD1 (5 bases). The germline gives CDR1 MGHRA, CDR2 YSYEKL. The CDR3 contains 15 residues. V was shortened by 1 base and J by 0 bases, with 9 bases between the two germline ends. The CDR3 coding sequence is TGCGCCAGCAGCCAAGGCCGACAGCTGAACACTGAAGCTTTCTTT. Translation: CASSQGRQLNTEAFF.

The chain uses TRBV5-1 and TRBJ2-3, with 10 bases identical to TRBD2. The CDR3 is made up of 15 amino acids. Germline trimming cut 5 bases from V and 2 bases from J; bases unmatched to any gene: 5. Germline lookup yields CDR1 SGHRS and CDR2 YFSETQ. As DNA, the CDR3 is TGCGCCAGCAGACCCAGCGGGGGGGCCACAGATACGCAGTATTTT. Protein product: CASRPSGGATDTQYF.

This clone was picked up a small number of times. This sequence joins TRBV6-6 and TRBJ1-5; weak D call: TRBD1 (5 bases). The CDR3 is made up of 14 amino acids. V was shortened by 6 bases and J by 9 bases, with 18 bases between the two germline ends. CDR1 MNHNY and CDR2 SVGAGI come from the germline V gene (reference sequence). The CDR3, as DNA: TGTGCCAGCAGAAGAGACAGTGTCAAAGGGCCCCAGCATTTT. The encoded protein is CASRRDSVKGPQHF.

In its sample, this clone was seen a few times. The gene calls are TRBV10-1 and TRBJ1-5; D gene uncertain. Germline V CDR1 and CDR2: WNHNN, SYGVQD (reference sequence). V gave up 10 bases and J gave up 3 bases, with 4 bases separating them. The CDR3 totals 10 residues. CDR3 nucleotides: TGCGCCACCAACAATCAGCCCCAGCATTTT. Translated, it gives CATNNQPQHF.

This chain links TRBV2 with TRBJ2-1, with D tentatively TRBD2 (6 bases). Deletions cut 8 bases from V and 10 bases from J, with 18 bases between. The CDR3 has 13 amino acids. Germline V gene lookup returns CDR1 SNHLY and CDR2 FYNNEI. The CDR3 reads CASAPQREAEQFF. The CDR3 bases are TGTGCCAGCGCCCCCCAAAGGGAGGCAGAGCAGTTCTTC. The variable domain in full, completed from reference TRBV2 and TRBJ2-1, reads EPEVTQTPSHQVTQMGQEVILRCVPISNHLYFYWYRQILGQKVEFLVSFYNNEISEKSEIFDDQFSVERPDGSNFTLKIRSTKLEDSAMYFCASAPQREAEQFFGPGTRLTVL.

The chain joins TRBV6-5 to TRBJ1-6; no firm D call. The CDR3 runs to 14 residues. V dropped 7 bases and J dropped 3 bases, with 10 bases sitting between them. Per germline, CDR1 MNHEY and CDR2 SVGAGI. CDR3: CASKEGFYNSPLHF. CDR3 in DNA: TGTGCCAGCAAGGAGGGCTTCTATAATTCACCCCTCCACTTT.

The chain combines TRBV5-1 with TRBJ2-6; no clear D gene. This CDR3 has 14 residues. The V end lost 2 bases, the J end lost 2 bases, and 5 bases lay between the germline ends. The germline V gene encodes CDR1 SGHRS and CDR2 YFSETQ. CDR3 in DNA: TGCGCCAGCAGCTTAAGCGCTGGGGCCAACGTCCTGACTTTC. Its translation: CASSLSAGANVLTF.

The chain combines TRBV13 with TRBJ2-7; 7 bases fit TRBD1. This CDR3 contains 14 residues. After removal of 6 bases from V and 3 bases from J, the junction contained 8 bases not matched to a gene. Germline V gene sequence: CDR1 PRHDT, CDR2 FYEKMQ (reference sequence). This CDR3 reads CASSLGDRVYEQYF. The CDR3 nucleotides are TGTGCCAGCAGTCTCGGTGACAGGGTCTACGAGCAGTACTTC.

This clone was observed once. The chain recombines TRBV10-1 with TRBJ2-3, with D maybe TRBD2 (6 bases). Germline lookup yields CDR1 WNHNN and CDR2 SYGVQD (reference sequence). This CDR3 has 15 amino acids. V gave up 2 bases and J gave up 2 bases, with 11 bases separating them. In DNA, the CDR3 is TGCGCCAGCAGTGAGAAGGAGCGGGTCACAGATACGCAGTATTTT. It codes for CASSEKERVTDTQYF.

The rearrangement links TRBV6-1 to TRBJ1-1; D is undetermined. V lost 2 bases, J lost 0 bases, and 10 bases lay in between. This CDR3 contains 15 residues. CDR1 is MNHNS and CDR2 is SASEGT in the germline V gene. CDR3 DNA: TGTGCCAGCAGTGAATTCGTCAGTTTGAACACTGAAGCTTTCTTT. This codes for CASSEFVSLNTEAFF.

This sequence joins TRBV3-1 (or the pseudogene TRBV3-2) and TRBJ2-5; tentative D call: TRBD2 (7 bases). Germline V CDR1 and CDR2: LGHDT, YNNKEL (reference sequence). V lost 3 bases and J 4 bases, leaving 15 bases between the germline ends. The CDR3 consists of 15 residues. CDR3 bases: TGTGCCAGCAGCCACTTGCCGGGGGGCCGAGAGACCCAGTACTTC. Translating it yields CASSHLPGGRETQYF.

The genes are TRBV3-1 (or the pseudogene TRBV3-2) and TRBJ2-7, with a weak D call TRBD1 (6 bases). Germline CDR1 reads LGHDT; CDR2 reads YNNKEL (reference sequence). V was pared by 2 bases and J by 6 bases, with 20 bases between. This CDR3 is 16 amino acids long. This CDR3 reads CASSQNKGVRIGEQYF. The DNA of the CDR3 is TGTGCCAGCAGCCAAAATAAGGGGGTTCGGATAGGCGAGCAGTACTTC.

The rearrangement uses TRBV3-1 (or the pseudogene TRBV3-2) and TRBJ2-7; 7 bases are shared with TRBD1. This CDR3 spans 14 amino acids. V was clipped by 1 base and J by 6 bases; unmatched bases: 6. Germline lookup yields CDR1 LGHDT and CDR2 YNNKEL (reference sequence). DNA for the CDR3: TGTGCCAGCAGCCAAGCAGCAGGGGGTAGCGAGCAGTACTTC. As protein: CASSQAAGGSEQYF.

V is TRBV5-1 and J is TRBJ2-5; 7 bases match TRBD1. The CDR3 is 15 amino acids. CDR1 SGHRS and CDR2 YFSETQ come from the germline V gene. Unmatched junction bases numbered 11, after V lost 5 bases and J lost 4 bases. This CDR3 reads CASSLNRGQRETQYF. In DNA, the CDR3 is TGCGCCAGCAGTTTGAACAGGGGCCAAAGAGAGACCCAGTACTTC.

The genes are TRBV29-1 and TRBJ1-1, with D uncertain. Trimming shortened V by 7 bases and J by 3 bases, and 9 bases separated the two germline ends. Germline V lookup: CDR1 SQVTM, CDR2 ANQGSEA. The CDR3 is 11 residues long. The CDR3 coding sequence is TGCAGCGGATACAGAGACACTGAAGCTTTCTTT. It specifies CSGYRDTEAFF.

The chain joins TRBV6-5 to TRBJ2-1, with D tentatively TRBD2 (5 bases). V was trimmed by 6 bases and J by 7 bases, leaving 10 bases between them. Germline V lookup: CDR1 MNHEY, CDR2 SVGAGI. The CDR3 loop spans 12 amino acids. The chain's CDR3 is CASRNEGNEQFF. The CDR3, as DNA: TGTGCCAGCAGAAACGAGGGAAATGAGCAGTTCTTC.

The rearrangement joins TRBV24-1 to TRBJ2-2; 8 positions agree with TRBD2. The CDR3 covers 15 residues. The germline CDR1 and CDR2 sequences are KGHDR and SFDVKD. The trim removed 5 bases at V and 7 bases at J, leaving 8 bases unmatched. The CDR3, as DNA: TGTGCCACCAGTGGACTCGGGCGGGGGGACGGGGAGCTGTTTTTT. Translating it yields CATSGLGRGDGELFF.

CDR3 in DNA: TGTGCCAGCAGTAAACAGGGCTACGAGCAGTACTTC. Encoded protein: CASSKQGYEQYF. The chain is built from TRBV6-5 and TRBJ2-7, with D maybe TRBD1 (6 bases). Per the germline V gene, CDR1 is MNHEY and CDR2 is SVGAGI. The CDR3 loop spans 12 amino acids. Trimming shortened V by 5 bases and J by 3 bases, and 8 bases separated the two germline ends.

The gene calls are TRBV7-2 and TRBJ1-1; D may be TRBD1 (5 bases). Germline V gives CDR1 SGHTA, CDR2 FQGNSA. This CDR3 region has 14 residues. V lost 2 bases and J lost 4, with 11 bases in between. The CDR3 nucleotides read TGTGCCAGCAGCTTATGGGGGGAGGCCACTGAAGCTTTCTTT. Amino acids: CASSLWGEATEAFF.

This chain links TRBV2 with TRBJ1-4; possibly TRBD1 for D (6 bases). The CDR3 is made up of 15 amino acids. CDR1 is SNHLY and CDR2 is FYNNEI in the germline V gene. The germline V and J ends were trimmed by 4 bases and 4 bases, with 13 bases remaining between them. The chain's CDR3 is CASSASDRNNEKLFF. The CDR3 coding sequence is TGTGCCAGCAGTGCCAGCGACAGGAATAATGAAAAACTGTTTTTT.

This chain links TRBV7-9 with TRBJ2-3, with D perhaps TRBD2 (6 bases). The CDR3 covers 17 residues. Germline V lookup: CDR1 SEHNR, CDR2 FQNEAQ (reference sequence). The V end was cut by 4 bases, the J end by 5 bases, with 22 bases between. As DNA, the CDR3 is TGTGCCAGCAGCTCCGCGGGGACCCCGAGGGGTGGAGATACGCAGTATTTT. Amino acids: CASSSAGTPRGGDTQYF. The variable domain in full, with the rest retrieved from reference TRBV7-9 and TRBJ2-3, is DTGVSQNPRHKITKRGQNVTFRCDPISEHNRLYWYRQTLGQGPEFLTYFQNEAQLEKSRLLSDRFSAERPKGSFSTLEIQRTEQGDSAMYLCASSSAGTPRGGDTQYFGPGTRLTVL.

The J gene is TRBJ1-6, the V gene TRBV5-1; 11 bases match TRBD1. The CDR3 covers 17 residues. Germline CDR1 and CDR2: SGHRS and YFSETQ. J lost 10 bases, V lost 5 bases, and 14 bases had no gene match. The CDR3 bases are TGCGCCAGCAGTGACAGAGGACAGGGGGCCGGGGGATCACCCCTCCACTTT. Protein product: CASSDRGQGAGGSPLHF. Variable domain in full (rest from reference TRBV5-1 and TRBJ1-6): KAGVTQTPRYLIKTRGQQVTLSCSPISGHRSVSWYQQTPGQGLQFLFEYFSETQRNKGNFPGRFSGRQFSNSRSEMNVSTLELGDSALYLCASSDRGQGAGGSPLHFGNGTRLTVT.

The genes are TRBV5-5 and TRBJ2-7; 9 positions agree with TRBD2. Unmatched junction bases numbered 19, after V lost 5 bases and J lost 1 base. In germline, CDR1 is SGHKS, CDR2 YYEKEE (reference sequence). The CDR3 covers 19 residues. The CDR3 sequence: CASREEEISRGGPSYEQYF. Here the CDR3 DNA reads TGTGCCAGCAGAGAGGAAGAGATCTCGCGGGGGGGCCCGTCCTACGAGCAGTACTTC.